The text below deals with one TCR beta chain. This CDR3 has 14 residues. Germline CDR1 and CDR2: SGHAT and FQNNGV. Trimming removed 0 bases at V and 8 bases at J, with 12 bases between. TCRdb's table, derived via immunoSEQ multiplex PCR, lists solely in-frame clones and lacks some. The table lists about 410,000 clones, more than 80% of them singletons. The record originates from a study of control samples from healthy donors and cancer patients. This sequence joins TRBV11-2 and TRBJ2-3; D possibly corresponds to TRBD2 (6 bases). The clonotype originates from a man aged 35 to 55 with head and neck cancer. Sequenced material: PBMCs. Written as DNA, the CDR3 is TGTGCCAGCAGCTTAGATCGTTCGGAGGGTACGCAGTATTTT. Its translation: CASSLDRSEGTQYF. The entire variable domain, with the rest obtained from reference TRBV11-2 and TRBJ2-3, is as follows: EAGVAQSPRYKIIEKRQSVAFWCNPISGHATLYWYQQILGQGPKLLIQFQNNGVVDDSQLPKDRFSAERLKGVDSTLKIQPAKLEDSAVYLCASSLDRSEGTQYFGPGTRLTVL.